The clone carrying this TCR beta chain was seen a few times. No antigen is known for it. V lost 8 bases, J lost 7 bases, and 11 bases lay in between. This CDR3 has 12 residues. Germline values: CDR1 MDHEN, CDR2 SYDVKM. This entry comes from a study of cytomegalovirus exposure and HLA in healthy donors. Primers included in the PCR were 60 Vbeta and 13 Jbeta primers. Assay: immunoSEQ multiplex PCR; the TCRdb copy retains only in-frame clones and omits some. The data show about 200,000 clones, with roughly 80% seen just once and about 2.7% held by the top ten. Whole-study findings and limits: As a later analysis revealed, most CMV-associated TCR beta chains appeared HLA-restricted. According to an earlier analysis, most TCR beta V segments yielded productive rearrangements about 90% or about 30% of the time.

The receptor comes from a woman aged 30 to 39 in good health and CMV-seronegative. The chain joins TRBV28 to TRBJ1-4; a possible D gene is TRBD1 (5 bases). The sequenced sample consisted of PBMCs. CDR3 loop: CASQGGFEKLFF. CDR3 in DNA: TGTGCCAGCCAGGGAGGATTTGAAAAACTGTTTTTT.